This section outlines one T cell receptor beta chain sequence together with its context. TCRdb fed the PCR reads into MiXCR, producing one record per CDR3 protein. Of over 85,000 distinct CDR3 sequences listed, about 35% were seen once; the top ten hold over 8%. This record comes from a study of molecular identifiers for immune sequencing clone quantification. The germline V gene has CDR1 SGHDN and CDR2 FVKESK. The CDR3 is made up of 12 amino acids. With 10 bases removed from V and 0 bases from J, the gap between germline ends came to 7 bases. The V and J genes are TRBV14 and TRBJ2-1; no firm D call. The receptor comes from a human donor in good health. Some libraries in this study had Jurkat cell RNA spiked in. The specimen was naive CD8+ T cells from blood, with Jurkat cell RNA spiked in. Noted subset: FACS-sorted CD8+CD4-CCR7+CD45RA+ naive T cells. The CDR3 spells CATSSSYNEQFF. The CDR3, as DNA: TGTGCCACCTCTAGCTCCTACAATGAGCAGTTCTTC.